The 29 T cell receptor beta chains in this list originate from one sample, sequenced in a study of T cells after yellow fever vaccination. TCRdb reprocessed the 5' RACE reads with MiXCR, giving one entry per CDR3 protein. This sample yields just under 600,000 distinct CDR3 sequences, of which about 13% are seen a single time; roughly 13% belongs to the top ten. Sequenced here: PBMCs, sampled on the day of the yellow fever booster vaccination. These receptors were obtained from a man aged 30 to 45 who received the YFV17D yellow fever vaccine.

This clonotype was counted between two and nine times. The rearrangement uses TRBV4-1 and TRBJ2-7; 10 nucleotides match TRBD2. The V gene end was trimmed by 0 bases and the J gene end by 5 bases; junction bases not matched to a gene: 4. CDR1 is MGHRA, CDR2 YSYEKL, per germline. The CDR3 sequence is 15 residues long. The CDR3 loop reads CASSQEIAGGHEQYF. The DNA of the CDR3 is TGCGCCAGCAGCCAAGAGATAGCGGGAGGCCACGAGCAGTACTTC.

This clonotype was recorded at least ten times. J is TRBJ2-7 and V is TRBV21-1; the table's TRBD2 call for D was not verified on the DNA. TRBV21-1 is a pseudogene locus. The CDR3 is made up of 17 amino acids. The CDR3 region is CASSTIKWGPKGCEQYF. Written as DNA, the CDR3 is TGTGCCAGCAGCACTATAAAATGGGGCCCCAAGGGCTGCGAGCAGTACTTC.

The CDR3 bases are TGCGCCAGCAGCTTGGAACAGATCAATGAGCAGTTCTTC. Protein sequence: CASSLEQINEQFF. This chain joins TRBV5-1 and TRBJ2-1; D uncertain. CDR1 and CDR2 (germline): SGHRS, YFSETQ. This CDR3 comprises 13 residues. Trimming removed 0 bases from V and 6 bases from J, with 7 bases in between.

The rearrangement links TRBV18 to TRBJ2-2, with 9 positions matching TRBD2. V gave up 4 bases and J gave up 2 bases; unmatched junction bases: 11. CDR1 KGHSH and CDR2 LQKENI come from the germline V gene. The length of the CDR3 is 18 residues. The CDR3 sequence: CASSRWTTSGSNTGELFF. The CDR3 region has the DNA TGTGCCAGCTCACGTTGGACGACTAGCGGAAGTAACACCGGGGAGCTGTTTTTT.

The chain carries TRBV15 and TRBJ2-7; either TRBD1 or TRBD2 may fit D (5 bases each). This CDR3 has 17 residues. Trimming took off 3 bases at V and 0 bases at J, with 18 bases between the two ends. Germline CDR1 LNHNV, CDR2 YYDKDF (reference sequence). CDR3 sequence: CATSSGLTGTFSYEQYF. The CDR3 DNA sequence: TGTGCCACCAGCAGTGGATTGACCGGGACCTTCTCCTACGAGCAGTACTTC.

In this sample, this clonotype turned up a few times. V is TRBV11-3 and J is TRBJ2-1; tentative D call: TRBD2 (6 bases). This CDR3 comprises 16 residues. Germline V gives CDR1 SGHNT, CDR2 YENEEA. V shed 0 bases and J shed 8 bases, with 17 bases lying between them. Written as DNA, the CDR3 is TGTGCCAGCAGCTTAGAATCGGGACTCCCCTTCTATGAGCAGTTCTTC. It encodes CASSLESGLPFYEQFF.

The rearrangement links TRBV25-1 to TRBJ1-2; 10 bases agree with TRBD1. With 6 bases clipped from V and 4 bases from J, the junction kept 5 bases outside the gene matches. Germline lookup yields CDR1 MGHDK and CDR2 SYGVNS. The CDR3 covers 14 residues. CDR3 sequence: CASSVGDRGYGYTF. The CDR3 region has the DNA TGTGCCAGCAGCGTGGGGGACAGGGGCTATGGCTACACCTTC.

J is TRBJ2-7 and V is TRBV12-3 or TRBV12-4, with 10 bases aligning to TRBD1. V lost 10 bases to trimming and J lost 7 bases; unmatched junction nucleotides: 7. This CDR3 region has 12 residues. The CDR3 DNA follows: TGTGCCACCCAGACAGGGGGCCGAGAGCAGTACTTC. As protein: CATQTGGREQYF.

CDR3 loop: CASSSGLEGRWAYNEQFF. The CDR3 DNA reads TGTGCCAGCAGCTCCGGACTAGAGGGTAGGTGGGCATACAATGAGCAGTTCTTC. The chain couples TRBV11-2 to TRBJ2-1, with 7 nucleotides matching TRBD2. Germline CDR1 SGHAT, CDR2 FQNNGV. Germline trimming cut 4 bases from V and 4 bases from J; bases unmatched to any gene: 16. The CDR3 runs to 18 residues.

The chain uses TRBV7-8 and TRBJ2-7, with TRBD2 identical over 9 bases. Germline V gene data show CDR1 as SGHVS and CDR2 as FQNEAQ. J gave up 2 bases and V 5 bases, and 10 bases lay outside the gene matches. CDR3 size: 16 residues. CDR3 nucleotides: TGTGCCAGCAGCCCCTACGGTAGCGGGAGTACCTACGAGCAGTACTTC. This encodes CASSPYGSGSTYEQYF.

V and J are TRBV19 and TRBJ2-1, with a tentative D call TRBD1 (6 bases). The CDR3 loop spans 14 amino acids. Trimming cost V 1 base and J 2 bases, with 6 bases left between them. Germline-derived CDR1 and CDR2 are LNHDA and SQIVND (reference sequence). The CDR3 here is CASSIGTAYNEQFF. CDR3 coding DNA: TGTGCCAGTAGTATAGGGACAGCCTACAATGAGCAGTTCTTC.

This chain uses TRBV20-1 with TRBJ1-4; 12 nucleotides match TRBD1. Germline V gene lookup returns CDR1 DFQATT and CDR2 SNEGSKA (reference sequence). There are 16 residues in the CDR3. V trimming: 6 bases; J trimming: 3 bases; junction bases outside the gene matches: 8. CDR3 sequence (DNA): TGCAGTGCCCCAACGGGGACAGGGGGCTCTAATGAAAAACTGTTTTTT. It encodes CSAPTGTGGSNEKLFF.

J is TRBJ2-1 and V is TRBV12-5; 9 bases map to TRBD2. Germline V gene data show CDR1 as LGHNT and CDR2 as FRNRAP. The CDR3 consists of 15 residues. V shed 3 bases, J shed 9 bases, and the junction held 9 bases outside the gene matches. The CDR3 reads CASGFHGQRGVEQFF. The CDR3 bases are TGTGCTAGTGGTTTCCACGGACAGCGGGGGGTTGAGCAGTTCTTC.

This clonotype was found a few times. This chain joins TRBV5-6 and TRBJ2-1; D tentatively reads TRBD1 or TRBD2 (6 bases each). The germline gives CDR1 SGHDT, CDR2 YYEEEE. CDR3 size: 15 residues. V lost 5 bases and J lost 10, with 22 bases in between. The CDR3 sequence: CASRLGGTTVVEQFF. The CDR3 DNA reads TGTGCCAGCAGGCTTGGAGGGACAACCGTGGTGGAGCAGTTCTTC.

This clonotype was counted only a few times. The V call is TRBV12-3 or TRBV12-4, the J call TRBJ2-7; 10 positions agree with TRBD1. The CDR3 runs to 15 residues. Unmatched junction bases numbered 8, after V lost 4 bases and J lost 5 bases. The CDR3, as DNA: TGTGCCAGCAGTTCTGAAGCCGGGACAGGGGACGAGCAGTACTTC. This translates into CASSSEAGTGDEQYF.

This chain connects TRBV12-3 or TRBV12-4 to TRBJ2-6; D is unresolved. This CDR3 spans 11 amino acids. V shed 5 bases and J shed 10 bases, with 6 bases lying between them. The CDR3 here is CASSPQNVLTF. For the CDR3, the DNA is TGTGCCAGCAGTCCGCAAAACGTCCTGACTTTC.

The V call is TRBV6-2 or TRBV6-3, the J call TRBJ2-7, with D tentatively TRBD2 (5 bases). The CDR3 is 13 amino acids. Germline CDR1 MNHEY, CDR2 SVGEGT. Trimming left V 6 bases short and J 6 bases short, with 15 bases between. For the CDR3, the DNA is TGTGCCAGCAGCTCCCGATTTGCGGGCGAGCAGTACTTC. Protein: CASSSRFAGEQYF.

V gene TRBV2 combines with J gene TRBJ2-7; D is unresolved. CDR3 size: 14 residues. In germline, CDR1 is SNHLY, CDR2 FYNNEI. The V and J ends lost 3 bases and 4 bases respectively, with 13 bases between them. The CDR3 region has the DNA TGTGCCAGCAGTGACGGAGATACGGAATACGAGCAGTACTTC. As protein: CASSDGDTEYEQYF. Looking up the rest from reference TRBV2 and TRBJ2-7 gives the full variable domain: EPEVTQTPSHQVTQMGQEVILRCVPISNHLYFYWYRQILGQKVEFLVSFYNNEISEKSEIFDDQFSVERPDGSNFTLKIRSTKLEDSAMYFCASSDGDTEYEQYFGPGTRLTVT.

This clonotype was seen many times. The V and J genes are TRBV12-3 or TRBV12-4 and TRBJ2-2; TRBD2 matches at 7 bases. V lost 6 bases, J lost 0 bases, and 7 bases stayed unmatched. The CDR3 sequence is 16 residues long. The CDR3 DNA follows: TGTGCCAGCAGGGCTAGCGGAAGCTCGAACACCGGGGAGCTGTTTTTT. Protein sequence: CASRASGSSNTGELFF.

This sequence joins TRBV20-1 and TRBJ2-1, with D unresolved. V lost 1 base and J 4 bases, leaving 8 bases between the germline ends. CDR3 length: 13 amino acids. Looked up from germline, CDR1 is DFQATT and CDR2 is SNEGSKA (reference sequence). This CDR3 is CSARGSVYNEQFF. The CDR3 DNA reads TGCAGTGCTAGAGGTTCAGTTTACAATGAGCAGTTCTTC.

This chain links TRBV28 with TRBJ2-3, with 8 bases aligning to TRBD2. CDR1 MDHEN and CDR2 SYDVKM come from the germline V gene. This CDR3 has 15 amino acids. Unmatched junction bases numbered 8, after V lost 5 bases and J lost 4 bases. The CDR3 here is CASSVGAGGSDTQYF. The CDR3 DNA follows: TGTGCCAGCAGTGTAGGTGCGGGAGGTTCAGATACGCAGTATTTT.

This clonotype turned up a few times. This rearrangement joins TRBV7-2 to TRBJ2-1, with 12 positions matching TRBD2. The CDR3 has 15 residues. The ends lost 4 bases at V and 8 bases at J; junction bases unmatched: 6. Germline lookup yields CDR1 SGHTA and CDR2 FQGNSA. In DNA form, the CDR3 reads TGTGCCAGCAGCTCAGGACTAGCGGGATATGATGAGCAGTTCTTC. It is translated as CASSSGLAGYDEQFF.

The chain recombines TRBV6-5 with TRBJ2-5; 7 positions match TRBD1. V was clipped by 2 bases and J by 1 base; unmatched bases: 7. The CDR3 has 16 amino acids. The germline V gene encodes CDR1 MNHEY and CDR2 SVGAGI. The CDR3 region is CASSYGWTGIQETQYF. CDR3 sequence (DNA): TGTGCCAGCAGTTACGGATGGACAGGAATCCAAGAGACCCAGTACTTC.

The chain recombines TRBV5-1 with TRBJ2-2; no definite D call. V was trimmed by 0 bases and J by 3 bases, leaving 9 bases between them. The CDR3 has 15 residues. The V gene's germline CDR1 is SGHRS and CDR2 YFSETQ. CDR3 sequence (DNA): TGCGCCAGCAGCTTGGGTAATGTGGACACCGGGGAGCTGTTTTTT. It encodes CASSLGNVDTGELFF.

The table lists this clonotype with a few counts. This chain connects TRBV6-2 or TRBV6-3 to TRBJ2-2; TRBD2 aligns across 14 bases. V shed 7 bases and J 4 bases; nucleotides not matched to a gene: 5. The CDR3 totals 16 residues. Germline V gene data show CDR1 as MNHEY and CDR2 as SVGEGT. The CDR3 DNA is TGTGCCAGCATCAAAGGACTAGCGGGGGGCACCGGGGAGCTGTTTTTT. It specifies CASIKGLAGGTGELFF.

This clonotype has at least ten counts. The germline gene is not matched at one end of the junction; a read error may be the cause. CDR3 sequence (DNA): TGTGCCAGCTCGCCACGGAGCCGCGAGCAGTACTTC. Translated, it gives CASSPRSREQYF. The chain combines TRBV18 with TRBJ2-7; no firm D call. Germline lookup yields CDR1 KGHSH and CDR2 LQKENI. The CDR3 sequence is 12 residues long.

The rearrangement joins TRBV19 to TRBJ2-5; either TRBD1 or TRBD2 may supply D (5 bases each). The CDR3 spans 16 residues. V lost 1 base and J 1 base, leaving 13 bases between the germline ends. CDR1 and CDR2 (germline): LNHDA, SQIVND (reference sequence). The CDR3 bases are TGTGCCAGTAGTATAGGGGGGAAAACAGGCCAAGAGACCCAGTACTTC. Translating it yields CASSIGGKTGQETQYF. The whole variable domain, remainder taken from reference TRBV19 and TRBJ2-5, is DGGITQSPKYLFRKEGQNVTLSCEQNLNHDAMYWYRQDPGQGLRLIYYSQIVNDFQKGDIAEGYSVSREKKESFPLTVTSAQKNPTAFYLCASSIGGKTGQETQYFGPGTRLLVL.

This clonotype was seen only a few times. The chain employs TRBV6-5 and TRBJ2-3, with D unresolved. The CDR3 runs to 14 residues. Trimming left V 5 bases short and J 2 bases short, with 11 bases between. Germline CDR1 and CDR2: MNHEY and SVGAGI. The CDR3 protein is CASSTPGYTDTQYF. CDR3 DNA: TGTGCCAGCAGTACTCCGGGTTACACAGATACGCAGTATTTT.

The chain is built from TRBV7-8 and TRBJ2-5; no reliable D call. The CDR3 runs 13 residues. Trimming pared 5 bases from V and 1 base from J, leaving 8 bases between. Germline values: CDR1 SGHVS, CDR2 FQNEAQ. The CDR3 reads CASSKGRQETQYF. The CDR3 nucleotides read TGTGCCAGCAGCAAAGGTCGCCAAGAGACCCAGTACTTC.